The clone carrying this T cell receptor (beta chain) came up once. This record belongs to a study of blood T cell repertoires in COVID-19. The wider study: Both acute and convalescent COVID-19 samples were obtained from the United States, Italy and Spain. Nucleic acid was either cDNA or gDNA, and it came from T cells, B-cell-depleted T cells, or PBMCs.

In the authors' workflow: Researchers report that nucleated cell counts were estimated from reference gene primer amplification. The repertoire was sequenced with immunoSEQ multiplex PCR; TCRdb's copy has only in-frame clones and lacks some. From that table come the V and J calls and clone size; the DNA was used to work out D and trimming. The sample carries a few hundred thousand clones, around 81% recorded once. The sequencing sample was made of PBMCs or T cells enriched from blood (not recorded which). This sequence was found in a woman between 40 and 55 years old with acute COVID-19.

The CDR3 loop is CASSITVNTQYF. CDR3 DNA: TGTGCCAGCAGTATTACTGTAAATACGCAGTATTTT. This rearrangement joins TRBV28 to TRBJ2-3; D unclear. The germline V gene encodes CDR1 MDHEN and CDR2 SYDVKM. The CDR3 runs to 12 residues. V dropped 5 bases and J dropped 7 bases, with 10 bases sitting between them.